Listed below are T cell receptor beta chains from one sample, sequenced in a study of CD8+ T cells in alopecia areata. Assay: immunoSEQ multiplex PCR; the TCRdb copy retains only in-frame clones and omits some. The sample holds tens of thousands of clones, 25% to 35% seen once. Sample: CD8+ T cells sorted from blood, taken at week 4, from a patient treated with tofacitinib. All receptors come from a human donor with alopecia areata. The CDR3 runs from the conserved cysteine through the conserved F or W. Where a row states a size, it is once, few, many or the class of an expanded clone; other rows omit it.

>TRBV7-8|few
CASSPRLGSGLTDTQYF
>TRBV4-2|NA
CASSLGLDTGELFF
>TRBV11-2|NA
CASSFDEHPRDTQYF
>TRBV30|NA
CAWSVPGNSYEQYF
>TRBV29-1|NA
CSVPRGYGYTF
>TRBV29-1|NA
CSVFGLADGGNQETQYF
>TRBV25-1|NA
CASSVWVGANVLTF
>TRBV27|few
CASSPRGSMVKTQYF
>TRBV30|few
CASSSRFGELFF
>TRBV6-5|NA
CASRGTVLNTEAFF
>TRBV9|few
CASSVEVADQETQYF
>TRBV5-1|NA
CASSRVGINNEQFF
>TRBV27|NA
CASSPGTSGYQETQYF
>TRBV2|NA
CASSETLNEKLFF
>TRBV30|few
CAWTPGVREKQYF
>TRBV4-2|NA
CASSFETPTYNEQFF
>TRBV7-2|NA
CASSFGGPSYEQYF
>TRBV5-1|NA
CASTLTSGSGNEQFF
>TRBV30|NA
CAWRTSGSDNEQFF
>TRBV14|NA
CASSQGIKGGRTGELFF
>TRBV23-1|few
CASRPKGQGVYSNQPQHF
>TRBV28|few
CASSGWTGTSYEQYF
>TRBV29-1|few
CSAPGTGGGYTF
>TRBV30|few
CAWSVAYTEAFF
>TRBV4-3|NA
CASSLHLISGRVTGELFF